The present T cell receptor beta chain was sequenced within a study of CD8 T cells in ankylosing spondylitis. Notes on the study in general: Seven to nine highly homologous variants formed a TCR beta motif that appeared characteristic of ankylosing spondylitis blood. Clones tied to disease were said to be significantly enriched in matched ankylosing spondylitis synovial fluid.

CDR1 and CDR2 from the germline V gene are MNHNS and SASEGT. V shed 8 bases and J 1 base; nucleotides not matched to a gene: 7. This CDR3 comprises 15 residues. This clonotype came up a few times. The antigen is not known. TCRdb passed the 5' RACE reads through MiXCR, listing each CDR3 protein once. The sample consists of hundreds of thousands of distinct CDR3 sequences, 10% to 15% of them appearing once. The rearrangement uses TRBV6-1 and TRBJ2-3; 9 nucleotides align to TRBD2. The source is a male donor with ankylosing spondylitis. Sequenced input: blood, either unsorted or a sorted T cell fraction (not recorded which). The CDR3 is CASRPSGVGTDTQYF. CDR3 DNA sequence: TGTGCCAGCCGCCCTAGCGGGGTGGGCACAGATACGCAGTATTTT.